This entry lists 32 T cell receptor beta chains sequenced from one sample in a study of CD8+ T cells in alopecia areata. Sequencing relied on a cDNA template that was reverse transcribed from extracted RNA. Method: immunoSEQ multiplex PCR; TCRdb's copy keeps in-frame clones and lacks some. Altogether tens of thousands of clones are present, just over 50% being singletons, with the ten largest covering approximately 5.7%. Sequences were obtained from NKG2D-high CD8+ T cells sorted from blood. Every receptor here comes from a human donor with alopecia areata.

The gene calls are TRBV27 and TRBJ1-5; D gene unclear. From germline, CDR1 is MNHEY and CDR2 SMNVEV (reference sequence). The CDR3 sequence is 12 residues long. V was cut by 5 bases and J by 3 bases, with 5 bases left in between. The CDR3 region has the DNA TGTGCCAGCAGTACCCTCAATCAGCCCCAGCATTTT. Translation gives CASSTLNQPQHF.

The chain recombines TRBV5-1 with TRBJ2-7; 7 bases map to TRBD2. CDR3 length: 15 amino acids. Germline V gives CDR1 SGHRS, CDR2 YFSETQ. V lost 4 bases to trimming and J lost 3 bases; unmatched junction nucleotides: 10. The CDR3 spells CASSPGWSGIYEQYF. The CDR3, as DNA: TGCGCCAGCAGCCCCGGGTGGAGCGGGATCTACGAGCAGTACTTC.

This sequence joins TRBV29-1 and TRBJ2-3; 12 bases are shared with TRBD1. Per the germline V gene, CDR1 is SQVTM and CDR2 is ANQGSEA. The CDR3 runs to 14 residues. After removal of 4 bases from V and 6 bases from J, the junction contained 5 bases not matched to a gene. The CDR3, as DNA: TGCAGCGTTGCGGGGACAGGGGGCAGGGATACGCAGTATTTT. It encodes CSVAGTGGRDTQYF.

This clone was counted once. J is TRBJ2-1 and V is TRBV6-5; the D is unclear. Trimming cost V 2 bases and J 7 bases, with 3 bases left between them. Germline V gene data show CDR1 as MNHEY and CDR2 as SVGAGI. The CDR3 is 11 residues long. CDR3 nucleotide sequence: TGTGCCAGCAGTTACAGGAATGAGCAGTTCTTC. It is translated as CASSYRNEQFF.

By share of the sample, this clone is medium-sized. The chain has TRBV2 and TRBJ2-3; TRBD2 matches at 7 bases. The V gene end was trimmed by 8 bases and the J gene end by 0 bases; junction bases not matched to a gene: 11. Germline CDR1 is SNHLY and CDR2 is FYNNEI. CDR3 size: 16 residues. The CDR3 sequence is CASPEDGGTSTDTQYF. In DNA, the CDR3 is TGTGCCAGCCCCGAGGACGGGGGGACTAGCACAGATACGCAGTATTTT. Drawing the rest from reference TRBV2 and TRBJ2-3, the complete variable domain is EPEVTQTPSHQVTQMGQEVILRCVPISNHLYFYWYRQILGQKVEFLVSFYNNEISEKSEIFDDQFSVERPDGSNFTLKIRSTKLEDSAMYFCASPEDGGTSTDTQYFGPGTRLTVL.

This clone was recorded a few times. This chain joins TRBV28 and TRBJ2-1; D might be TRBD2 (5 bases). The CDR3 has 15 amino acids. Trimming stripped 1 base from V and 5 bases from J, with 12 bases between. Germline V CDR1 and CDR2: MDHEN, SYDVKM. The CDR3 loop is CASSLYRGSDNEQFF. DNA for the CDR3: TGTGCCAGCAGTTTATATCGTGGGAGTGACAATGAGCAGTTCTTC.

This chain connects TRBV25-1 to TRBJ2-1; D possibly matches TRBD1 or TRBD2 (5 bases each). Between the trimmed V and J ends, which lost 3 bases and 10 bases, there was a span of 7 bases. The germline V gene encodes CDR1 MGHDK and CDR2 SYGVNS. This CDR3 is built from 11 residues. The CDR3: CASSEGVEQFF. The CDR3 DNA is TGTGCCAGCAGTGAGGGGGTAGAGCAGTTCTTC. The full variable domain, its missing parts supplied by reference TRBV25-1 and TRBJ2-1, is EADIYQTPRYLVIGTGKKITLECSQTMGHDKMYWYQQDPGMELHLIHYSYGVNSTEKGDLSSESTVSRIRTEHFPLTLESARPSHTSQYLCASSEGVEQFFGPGTRLTVL.

The V and J genes are TRBV4-1 and TRBJ1-2; tentative D call: TRBD1 (5 bases). Germline V gene data show CDR1 as MGHRA and CDR2 as YSYEKL. The CDR3 sequence is 11 residues long. V lost 0 bases to trimming and J lost 11 bases, with 7 bases between them. In DNA, the CDR3 is TGCGCCAGCAGCCAAGATTGGGGGTACACCTTC. This codes for CASSQDWGYTF.

The rearrangement links TRBV4-1 to TRBJ2-4; D could derive from TRBD1 or TRBD2 (5 bases each). The germline V gene encodes CDR1 MGHRA and CDR2 YSYEKL. V dropped 4 bases and J dropped 3 bases, with 19 bases sitting between them. The CDR3 is 17 residues long. The CDR3 is CASSRDGSESDKNIQYF. The CDR3 bases are TGCGCCAGCAGCCGGGACGGTTCCGAATCGGACAAAAACATTCAGTACTTC.

The CDR3 bases are TGCGCCAGCAGCCAAGCGCAGGGGGGCCAAGAGACCCAGTACTTC. This codes for CASSQAQGGQETQYF. The chain links TRBV4-1 to TRBJ2-5, with TRBD1 as a possible D gene (7 bases). Germline CDR1 reads MGHRA; CDR2 reads YSYEKL. V gave up 1 base and J gave up 1 base, with 10 bases separating them. This CDR3 comprises 15 residues.

The rearrangement uses TRBV4-1 and TRBJ2-3, with TRBD1 as a possible D gene (5 bases). The ends were cut back, 3 bases at V and 5 bases at J, with 9 bases in the middle. Germline V gives CDR1 MGHRA, CDR2 YSYEKL. This CDR3 contains 13 residues. The CDR3 reads CASSHPQVDTQYF. The CDR3 coding sequence is TGCGCCAGCAGCCACCCACAGGTAGATACGCAGTATTTT.

DNA of the CDR3: TGTGCCAGCAGCTTGGGGGCCGGGGAGCTGTTTTTT. Protein product: CASSLGAGELFF. V and J are TRBV13 and TRBJ2-2; D is tentatively TRBD1 or TRBD2 (5 bases each). Trimming took off 3 bases at V and 6 bases at J, with 5 bases between the two ends. The CDR3 sequence is 12 residues long. The germline gives CDR1 PRHDT, CDR2 FYEKMQ (reference sequence).

This clone has just a few counts. V usage is TRBV19 and J usage is TRBJ2-7; TRBD1 might be the D (5 bases). Trimming left V 3 bases short and J 3 bases short, with 18 bases between. The CDR3 is 16 residues long. CDR1 and CDR2 (germline): LNHDA, SQIVND (reference sequence). DNA for the CDR3: TGTGCCAGTAGTATCGGTGGACACCAAATGCGCTACGAGCAGTACTTC. It translates to CASSIGGHQMRYEQYF.

This clone came up a few times. The chain has TRBV29-1 and TRBJ1-2; D is unclear. The CDR3 has 11 amino acids. Trimming took 6 bases from V and 4 from J, leaving 9 bases between them. Germline-derived CDR1 and CDR2 are SQVTM and ANQGSEA. Here the CDR3 DNA reads TGCAGCGTCAGCTCCAGCTATGGCTACACCTTC. This sequence encodes CSVSSSYGYTF.

CDR3 bases: TGTGCCAGCATGGGGTACACTGAAGCTTTCTTT. Translated: CASMGYTEAFF. V and J are TRBV27 and TRBJ1-1, with D hard to call. The CDR3 contains 11 residues. Germline loops: CDR1 MNHEY, CDR2 SMNVEV (reference sequence). V was cut by 7 bases and J by 3 bases, with 6 bases left in between.

This clone occurred a few times. V gene TRBV29-1 combines with J gene TRBJ2-7, with D hard to call. The germline V gene has CDR1 SQVTM and CDR2 ANQGSEA. This CDR3 comprises 10 residues. Trimming stripped 2 bases from V and 5 bases from J, with 4 bases between. CDR3 DNA sequence: TGCAGCGTTGAAACCGACGAGCAGTACTTC. It translates to CSVETDEQYF.

The chain couples TRBV30 to TRBJ2-7; no firm D call. CDR1 GTSNPN and CDR2 SVGIG come from the germline V gene (reference sequence). The CDR3 spans 14 residues. V gave up 2 bases and J gave up 2 bases, with 13 bases separating them. The CDR3 DNA is TGTGCCTGGAGTTTTGGCAGAGTTGCCTACGAGCAGTACTTC. It translates to CAWSFGRVAYEQYF. Variable domain in full (rest from reference TRBV30 and TRBJ2-7): SQTIHQWPATLVQPVGSPLSLECTVEGTSNPNLYWYRQAAGRGLQLLFYSVGIGQISSEVPQNLSASRPQDRQFILSSKKLLLSDSGFYLCAWSFGRVAYEQYFGPGTRLTVT.

This chain connects TRBV30 to TRBJ2-7, with TRBD2 matching 7 bases. The ends lost 1 base at V and 7 bases at J; junction bases unmatched: 4. The length of the CDR3 is 12 residues. Germline V gives CDR1 GTSNPN, CDR2 SVGIG (reference sequence). The CDR3 sequence is CAWSGLAEEQYF. CDR3 bases: TGTGCCTGGAGTGGGCTAGCGGAGGAGCAGTACTTC.

This clone showed up just a few times. Other DNA variants within this sample encode the same CDR3. The chain uses TRBV29-1 and TRBJ1-1; 8 bases are shared with TRBD1. V lost 5 bases to trimming and J lost 4 bases; unmatched junction nucleotides: 3. The CDR3 covers 12 residues. CDR1 and CDR2 from the germline V gene are SQVTM and ANQGSEA. CDR3 bases: TGCAGCGTTCTAACAGGGGGCACTGAAGCTTTCTTT. Its translation: CSVLTGGTEAFF.

The V gene is TRBV29-1, the J gene TRBJ1-2; D possibly corresponds to TRBD1 (5 bases). Per the germline V gene, CDR1 is SQVTM and CDR2 is ANQGSEA. V lost 3 bases, J lost 0 bases, and 11 bases lay in between. The CDR3 has 14 residues. As DNA, the CDR3 is TGCAGCGTTGACAGGGCGAAAGCTAACTATGGCTACACCTTC. Protein sequence: CSVDRAKANYGYTF.

CDR3 protein: CASGYRADTQYF. In DNA, the CDR3 is TGTGCCAGCGGATACAGGGCAGATACGCAGTATTTT. This sequence joins TRBV2 and TRBJ2-3; a weak D match, TRBD1 (6 bases). With 8 bases removed from V and 4 bases from J, the gap between germline ends came to 10 bases. Germline V lookup: CDR1 SNHLY, CDR2 FYNNEI. This CDR3 contains 12 residues. The whole variable domain, filled in from reference TRBV2 and TRBJ2-3, reads EPEVTQTPSHQVTQMGQEVILRCVPISNHLYFYWYRQILGQKVEFLVSFYNNEISEKSEIFDDQFSVERPDGSNFTLKIRSTKLEDSAMYFCASGYRADTQYFGPGTRLTVL.

The rearrangement links TRBV11-3 to TRBJ2-1; D remains unclear. The germline V and J ends were trimmed by 1 base and 9 bases, with 10 bases remaining between them. This CDR3 is 13 amino acids long. Per germline, CDR1 SGHNT and CDR2 YENEEA. As DNA, the CDR3 is TGTGCCAGCAGCTTAGGGAGCGTGGTTGAGCAGTTCTTC. It encodes CASSLGSVVEQFF.

The chain employs TRBV6-5 and TRBJ1-2; 7 nucleotides line up with TRBD1. The junction had 4 bases not matched to a gene; V was cut back by 0 bases and J by 6 bases. This CDR3 comprises 14 residues. Germline CDR1 is MNHEY and CDR2 is SVGAGI. In DNA, the CDR3 is TGTGCCAGCAGTTACTCACCGACAGGGAATGGCTACACCTTC. Its protein product is CASSYSPTGNGYTF.

This sequence joins TRBV27 and TRBJ2-7, with TRBD2 matching 7 bases. This CDR3 has 13 residues. Germline CDR1 is MNHEY and CDR2 is SMNVEV (reference sequence). Unmatched junction bases numbered 2, after V lost 6 bases and J lost 0 bases. The CDR3 bases are TGTGCCAGCAGCAGCGGGGTCTCCTACGAGCAGTACTTC. Protein product: CASSSGVSYEQYF.

This clone turned up a few times. This chain links TRBV5-1 with TRBJ2-7; tentatively, D is TRBD1 or TRBD2 (6 bases each). The CDR3 has 14 residues. The germline V and J ends were trimmed by 6 bases and 7 bases, with 20 bases remaining between them. CDR1 and CDR2 from the germline V gene are SGHRS and YFSETQ. DNA for the CDR3: TGCGCCAGCACCCCTCCCTCGGGGGCGCAGGAGCAGTACTTC. Translation: CASTPPSGAQEQYF.

This clone was counted between two and nine times. V usage is TRBV29-1 and J usage is TRBJ1-1, with 7 bases aligning to TRBD1. Trimming removed 7 bases from V and 1 base from J; junction bases left unmatched: 9. This CDR3 has 14 amino acids. CDR1 and CDR2 from the germline V gene are SQVTM and ANQGSEA. Here the CDR3 DNA reads TGCAGCGGTGGGGAGGGGACAGAGAACACTGAAGCTTTCTTT. Protein product: CSGGEGTENTEAFF.

The chain is built from TRBV5-6 and TRBJ2-7, with 7 bases that match TRBD1. CDR3 length: 13 residues. Losses at the gene ends were 2 bases for V and 6 bases for J; bases not matched to a gene: 5. Germline loops: CDR1 SGHDT, CDR2 YYEEEE. The CDR3 here is CASSLNPGGEQYF. CDR3 DNA sequence: TGTGCCAGCAGCTTAAATCCAGGGGGCGAGCAGTACTTC.

V usage is TRBV2 and J usage is TRBJ2-7; 7 bases are a match to TRBD2. J was trimmed by 2 bases and V by 3 bases; bases with no gene match: 4. Germline V gene lookup returns CDR1 SNHLY and CDR2 FYNNEI. The CDR3 runs to 14 residues. CDR3: CASSDLAATYEQYF. CDR3 coding DNA: TGTGCCAGCAGTGACCTAGCGGCTACCTACGAGCAGTACTTC.

In this sample, this clone turned up a few times. The CDR3 DNA reads TGTGCCAGCCGCCGTGCGCAGTATTTT. This translates into CASRRAQYF. V is TRBV21-1 and J is TRBJ2-3. TRBV21-1 is annotated as a pseudogene. CDR3 size: 9 residues.

The sample holds a few counts of this clone. V and J are TRBV4-1 and TRBJ2-3, with TRBD2 identical over 7 bases. The trim removed 3 bases at V and 2 bases at J, leaving 5 bases unmatched. The CDR3 covers 15 residues. Germline loops: CDR1 MGHRA, CDR2 YSYEKL. The CDR3 DNA follows: TGCGCCAGCAGCCATTCTAGCGGTAACACAGATACGCAGTATTTT. This codes for CASSHSSGNTDTQYF.

This clone was counted only a few times. Other DNA sequences of this sample code for an identical CDR3. The rearrangement links TRBV6-6 to TRBJ2-1, with no clear D. Trimming cost V 2 bases and J 6 bases, with 5 bases left between them. This CDR3 has 12 amino acids. Germline V lookup: CDR1 MNHNY, CDR2 SVGAGI (reference sequence). The CDR3 protein is CASSYSSNEQFF. The CDR3 nucleotides read TGTGCCAGCAGTTACAGTAGCAATGAGCAGTTCTTC.

This clone has a handful of counts. The rearrangement links TRBV29-1 to TRBJ2-4; D is perhaps TRBD1 (5 bases). The germline gives CDR1 SQVTM, CDR2 ANQGSEA. The CDR3 has 15 residues. V lost 1 base and J 0 bases, leaving 10 bases between the germline ends. Here the CDR3 reads CSVEGGKLAKNIQYF. CDR3 sequence (DNA): TGCAGCGTTGAAGGGGGCAAACTAGCCAAAAACATTCAGTACTTC.